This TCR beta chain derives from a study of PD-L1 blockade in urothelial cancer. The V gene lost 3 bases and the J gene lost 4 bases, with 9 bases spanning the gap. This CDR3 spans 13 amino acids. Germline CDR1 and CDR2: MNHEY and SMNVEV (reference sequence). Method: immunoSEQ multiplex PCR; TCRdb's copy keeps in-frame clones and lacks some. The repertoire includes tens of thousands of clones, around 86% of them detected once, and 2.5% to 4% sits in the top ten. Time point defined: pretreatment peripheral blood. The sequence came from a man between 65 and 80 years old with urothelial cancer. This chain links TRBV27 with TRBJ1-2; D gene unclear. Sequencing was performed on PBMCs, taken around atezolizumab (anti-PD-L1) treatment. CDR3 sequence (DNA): TGTGCCAGCAGTTTGGGCGGGAGCTATGGCTACACCTTC. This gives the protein CASSLGGSYGYTF.